One and the same sample provided the 16 T cell receptor beta chains below, sequenced in a study of T-cell memory formation after mild COVID-19. A single record per CDR3 protein comes from TCRdb applying MiXCR to the 5' RACE reads. The table records about 290,000 distinct CDR3 sequences, approximately 16% of them present only once. The sample consisted of PBMCs or a T cell subset sorted from them (not recorded which). Receptors were obtained from a young man who had mild COVID-19 (a few samples of this study predate the infection). Cell type and time point are not known.

This chain uses TRBV6-4 with TRBJ2-5, with 10 bases aligning to TRBD2. J gave up 2 bases and V 1 base, and 4 bases lay outside the gene matches. The CDR3 has 16 residues. Germline V CDR1 and CDR2: MRHNA, SNTAGT. CDR3 sequence reads: CASSDFPSGGQETQYF. CDR3 coding DNA: TGTGCCAGCAGTGACTTCCCTAGCGGGGGTCAAGAGACCCAGTACTTC.

The chain recombines TRBV5-6 with TRBJ1-2, with no clear D. V gave up 2 bases and J gave up 4 bases, with 12 bases separating them. The CDR3 spans 14 residues. Looked up from germline, CDR1 is SGHDT and CDR2 is YYEEEE. CDR3 loop: CASSFGTQSYGYTF. The CDR3 DNA sequence: TGTGCCAGCAGCTTCGGTACGCAGAGCTATGGCTACACCTTC. The full variable domain, rest sourced from reference TRBV5-6 and TRBJ1-2, is DAGVTQSPTHLIKTRGQQVTLRCSPKSGHDTVSWYQQALGQGPQFIFQYYEEEERQRGNFPDRFSGHQFPNYSSELNVNALLLGDSALYLCASSFGTQSYGYTFGSGTRLTVV.

This clonotype was seen a handful of times. The rearrangement uses TRBV4-3 and TRBJ2-7; 8 bases match TRBD2. J was trimmed by 2 bases and V by 2 bases; bases with no gene match: 5. In germline, CDR1 is LGHNA, CDR2 YSLEER. The CDR3 loop spans 15 amino acids. Here the CDR3 DNA reads TGCGCCAGCAGCCAATACGGGGGGGCCCCCTACGAGCAGTACTTC. Translating it yields CASSQYGGAPYEQYF.

The chain combines TRBV28 with TRBJ1-6, with D possibly TRBD1 on 5 matching bases. Germline V gene lookup returns CDR1 MDHEN and CDR2 SYDVKM. This CDR3 region has 19 residues. V gave up 2 bases and J gave up 0 bases, with 17 bases separating them. This CDR3 reads CASSLQGRQVLSYNSPLHF. In DNA form, the CDR3 reads TGTGCCAGCAGTTTACAGGGAAGGCAGGTTCTCTCCTATAATTCACCCCTCCACTTT. Complete variable domain (other parts from reference TRBV28 and TRBJ1-6): DVKVTQSSRYLVKRTGEKVFLECVQDMDHENMFWYRQDPGLGLRLIYFSYDVKMKEKGDIPEGYSVSREKKERFSLILESASTNQTSMYLCASSLQGRQVLSYNSPLHFGNGTRLTVT.

Ten or more counts support this clonotype. This sequence joins TRBV6-1 and TRBJ1-3; D unresolved. This CDR3 spans 15 amino acids. V was clipped by 6 bases and J by 0 bases, with 12 bases between them. Germline-derived CDR1 and CDR2 are MNHNS and SASEGT. The CDR3 spells CASSRRGDSGNTIYF. DNA of the CDR3: TGTGCCAGCAGCAGACGCGGGGACTCTGGAAACACCATATATTTT.

This clonotype was picked up many times. The V gene is TRBV5-4, the J gene TRBJ2-3; D tentatively fits TRBD1 or TRBD2 (6 bases each). V lost 1 base, J lost 1 base, and 10 bases lay in between. The germline V gene has CDR1 SGHNT and CDR2 YYREEE (reference sequence). This CDR3 has 15 residues. CDR3 residues: CASSLPGAGTDTQYF. The CDR3 bases are TGTGCCAGCAGCTTGCCGGGGGCTGGCACAGATACGCAGTATTTT.

The chain joins TRBV10-3 to TRBJ2-5; 9 bases match TRBD1. V lost 8 bases and J lost 2; bases outside the gene matches: 6. This CDR3 comprises 14 residues. From germline, CDR1 is ENHRY and CDR2 SYGVKD. The CDR3 spells CAIRDGTGQETQYF. DNA of the CDR3: TGTGCCATCCGAGACGGGACAGGGCAAGAGACCCAGTACTTC.

The chain uses TRBV5-1 and TRBJ2-3; D might be TRBD1 or TRBD2, each matching 5 bases. Germline V lookup: CDR1 SGHRS, CDR2 YFSETQ. This CDR3 has 12 amino acids. Trimming left V 5 bases short and J 5 bases short, with 9 bases between. The CDR3 region has the DNA TGCGCCAGCAGGGTTGGGGGAGATACGCAGTATTTT. Protein product: CASRVGGDTQYF.

This clonotype was seen a few times. The chain is built from TRBV19 and TRBJ2-3; 9 bases are shared with TRBD2. The CDR3 covers 14 residues. The germline V gene encodes CDR1 LNHDA and CDR2 SQIVND (reference sequence). The ends lost 7 bases at V and 1 base at J; junction bases unmatched: 3. The CDR3 region has the DNA TGTGCCAGTAAGCGGGGGGTGGGCACAGATACGCAGTATTTT. It encodes CASKRGVGTDTQYF.

Ten or more counts support this clonotype. V is TRBV7-9 and J is TRBJ1-5, with D maybe TRBD1 (6 bases). The CDR3 consists of 15 residues. Germline V gives CDR1 SEHNR, CDR2 FQNEAQ (reference sequence). Deletions cut 5 bases from V and 5 bases from J, with 16 bases between. Here the CDR3 DNA reads TGTGCCAGCAGCCCTTTGGGGGGGCAGGATCAGCCCCAGCATTTT. Residues: CASSPLGGQDQPQHF.

This clonotype was recorded a few times. This chain links TRBV28 with TRBJ1-1; D is uncertain. CDR1 and CDR2 from the germline V gene are MDHEN and SYDVKM. With 4 bases removed from V and 7 bases from J, the gap between germline ends came to 19 bases. This CDR3 contains 15 residues. The CDR3 bases are TGTGCCAGCAGTTCGAAAACTTGGGTAGAATTTGAAGCTTTCTTT. Protein product: CASSSKTWVEFEAFF.

This rearrangement joins TRBV9 to TRBJ1-2; D gene ambiguous. The CDR3 covers 13 residues. Germline-derived CDR1 and CDR2 are SGDLS and YYNGEE. V lost 3 bases and J lost 2, with 8 bases in between. CDR3: CASSDDTNYGYTF. The CDR3, as DNA: TGTGCCAGCAGCGATGACACGAACTATGGCTACACCTTC.

This chain links TRBV7-6 with TRBJ1-1, with TRBD1 as a possible D gene (5 bases). The CDR3 is 14 residues long. Trimming removed 5 bases from V and 7 bases from J, with 17 bases in between. Germline V gene sequence: CDR1 SGHVS, CDR2 FNYEAQ. Written as DNA, the CDR3 is TGTGCCAGCAGCACCCCGGGGGGTAATAGTGAAGCTTTCTTT. Amino acids: CASSTPGGNSEAFF.

As for this clonotype: A junction boundary mismatches the germline segment, possibly from a read error. The rearrangement uses TRBV5-5 and TRBJ1-6; D is undetermined. The CDR3 has 15 amino acids. From germline, CDR1 is SGHKS and CDR2 YYEKEE (reference sequence). CDR3 sequence: CASSPRGRDNSPLRF. For the CDR3, the DNA is TGTGCCAGCAGCCCCCGCGGTAGGGATAATTCACCCCTCCGCTTT.

This clonotype showed up many times. This rearrangement joins TRBV4-2 to TRBJ2-3; 10 bases map to TRBD2. The V gene end was trimmed by 1 base and the J gene end by 4 bases; junction bases not matched to a gene: 2. Germline lookup yields CDR1 LGHNA and CDR2 YNFKEQ. The CDR3 contains 15 residues. CDR3 region: CASSQGSGGADTQYF. The CDR3 bases are TGTGCCAGCAGCCAAGGGAGCGGGGGGGCAGATACGCAGTATTTT.

The sample holds many counts of this clonotype. The J gene is TRBJ1-5, the V gene TRBV15, with D unclear. The V end was cut by 0 bases, the J end by 3 bases, with 15 bases between. The CDR3 contains 17 residues. The germline gives CDR1 LNHNV, CDR2 YYDKDF (reference sequence). This CDR3 reads CATSRDQLGSPNQPQHF. CDR3 bases: TGTGCCACCAGCAGAGATCAGTTAGGGAGCCCCAATCAGCCCCAGCATTTT.